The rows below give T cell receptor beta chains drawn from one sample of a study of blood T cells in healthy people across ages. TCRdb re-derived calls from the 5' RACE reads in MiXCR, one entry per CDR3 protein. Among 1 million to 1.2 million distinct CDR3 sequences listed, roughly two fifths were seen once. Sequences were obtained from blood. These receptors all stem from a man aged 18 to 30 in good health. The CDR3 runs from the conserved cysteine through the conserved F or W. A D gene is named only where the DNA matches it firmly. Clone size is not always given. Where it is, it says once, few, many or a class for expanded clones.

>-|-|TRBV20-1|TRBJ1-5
TGCAGTGCTAGCAAGTTGGGACTATGGGGCAATCAGCCCCAGCATTTT
CSASKLGLWGNQPQHF
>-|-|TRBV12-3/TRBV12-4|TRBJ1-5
TGTGCCAGCAGTTTGACAGCGATCAATCAGCCCCAGCATTTT
CASSLTAINQPQHF
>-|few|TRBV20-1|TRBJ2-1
TGCAGTGCTAGGCATGGGCATGAGCAGTTCTTC
CSARHGHEQFF
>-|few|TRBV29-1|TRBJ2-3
TGCAGCGTTGTGGGGGGCTACACAGATACGCAGTATTTT
CSVVGGYTDTQYF
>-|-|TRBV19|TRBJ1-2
TGTGCCAGTAGTATAAGGGATGTCCTCTATGGCTACACCTTC
CASSIRDVLYGYTF
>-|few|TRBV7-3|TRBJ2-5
TGTGCCAGCAGCTTAACCCCCGGATTCCAAGAGACCCAGTACTTC
CASSLTPGFQETQYF
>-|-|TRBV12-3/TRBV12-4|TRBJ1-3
TGTGCCAGCAGTTTAGTTACACAGGGCTCTGGAAACACCATATATTTT
CASSLVTQGSGNTIYF
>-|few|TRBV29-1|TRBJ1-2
TGCAGCGTTGGAACGTTGGCACCGGGTCTCTATGGCTACACCTTC
CSVGTLAPGLYGYTF
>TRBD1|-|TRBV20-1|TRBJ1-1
TGCAGTGCGGACAGGGGTCTTACTGAAGCTTTCTTT
CSADRGLTEAFF
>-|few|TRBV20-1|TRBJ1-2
TGCAGTGCCCGCCCCCAGCCCAGGGATAGCTACACCTTC
CSARPQPRDSYTF
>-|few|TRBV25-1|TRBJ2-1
TGTGCCAGTGAACAGGGCAGGGGTGAGCAGTTCTTC
CASEQGRGEQFF
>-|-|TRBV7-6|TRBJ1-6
TGTGCCAGCAGCTTAGCAATAGGCAGGGGAGGAAATTCACCCCTCCACTTT
CASSLAIGRGGNSPLHF
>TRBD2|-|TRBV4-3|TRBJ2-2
TGCGCCAGCAGCCAAGCGGCTAGCGGGGGTGCGAACACCGGGGAGCTGTTTTTT
CASSQAASGGANTGELFF
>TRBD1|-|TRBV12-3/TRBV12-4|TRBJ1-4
TGTGCCAGCAGTTTTGGGACAGTCTCTGCAAAACTGTTTTTT
CASSFGTVSAKLFF
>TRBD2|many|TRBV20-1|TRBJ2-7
TGCAGTGCTAGAGAAAAGCGGGGGGGCCTTTACAATGAGCAGTACTTC
CSAREKRGGLYNEQYF
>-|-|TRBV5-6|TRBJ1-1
TGTGCCAGCAGCGATGGGGACACTGAAGCTTTCTTT
CASSDGDTEAFF
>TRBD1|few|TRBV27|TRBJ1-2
TGTGCCAGCAGCCCACTCCGGGACAGGGTCTATGGCTACACCTTC
CASSPLRDRVYGYTF